These 5 T cell receptor beta chains share one sample of origin, sequenced in a study of Ad26.COV2.S vaccination and SARS-CoV-2 variants. Stated treatment: some 20 received Ad26.COV2.S at low or high dose, single or two shots; about 5 received placebo; per-sample allocation not given. The study sampled participants on day 63 after the first vaccine or placebo injection. Produced via immunoSEQ multiplex PCR; TCRdb's table is partial and in-frame only. The sample holds about 480,000 clones, 87% seen once. The material sequenced was peripheral blood, taken in a trial of Ad26.COV2.S vaccine versus placebo. The receptors were gathered from a person between 18 and 59 years old who received the Ad26.COV2.S COVID-19 vaccine or a placebo.

The V and J genes are TRBV5-4 and TRBJ1-1, with D possibly being TRBD1 (6 bases). Germline V lookup: CDR1 SGHNT, CDR2 YYREEE (reference sequence). Trimming took 0 bases from V and 2 from J, leaving 11 bases between them. The CDR3 contains 15 residues. CDR3 bases: TGTGCCAGCAGCTTGGGGGGGGGACAAAACACTGAAGCTTTCTTT. It translates to CASSLGGGQNTEAFF.

This chain joins TRBV5-1 and TRBJ2-1; 10 nucleotides align to TRBD1. In germline, CDR1 is SGHRS, CDR2 YFSETQ. V gave up 4 bases and J gave up 8 bases; unmatched junction bases: 12. The CDR3 runs to 16 residues. The chain's CDR3 is CASSGDPGQGRYEQFF. The CDR3 bases are TGCGCCAGCAGCGGAGATCCGGGACAGGGGAGGTATGAGCAGTTCTTC.

V usage is TRBV28 and J usage is TRBJ2-1; 7 bases line up with TRBD2. CDR3 length equals 16 residues. CDR1 MDHEN and CDR2 SYDVKM come from the germline V gene. Unmatched junction bases numbered 9, after V lost 7 bases and J lost 0 bases. The CDR3 DNA is TGTGCCAGCACAACAAGGCGGGAGAGCTCCTACAATGAGCAGTTCTTC. Its translation is CASTTRRESSYNEQFF.

The rearrangement uses TRBV11-2 and TRBJ2-7, with TRBD2 as a possible D gene (6 bases). V lost 6 bases and J 0 bases, leaving 18 bases between the germline ends. Germline lookup yields CDR1 SGHAT and CDR2 FQNNGV. The CDR3 extends over 16 amino acids. Here the CDR3 reads CASRYSGGISSYEQYF. CDR3 sequence (DNA): TGTGCCAGCAGATATTCGGGCGGGATTAGCTCCTACGAGCAGTACTTC.

The chain links TRBV4-3 to TRBJ1-5, with a tentative D call TRBD1 (6 bases). This CDR3 has 16 amino acids. Trimming took off 3 bases at V and 6 bases at J, with 18 bases between the two ends. Germline V gives CDR1 LGHNA, CDR2 YSLEER. The CDR3 nucleotides read TGCGCCAGCAGCCAGCAACAGGGTTGGGGTGGTCAGCCCCAGCATTTT. Its protein product is CASSQQQGWGGQPQHF.